The clone carrying this TCR beta chain showed up many times. The data were obtained in a study of blood T cell repertoires in COVID-19. On the study more broadly: Acute and convalescent COVID-19 samples came from the United States, Italy and Spain.

TCRdb's copy holds only in-frame clones and misses some; the assay was immunoSEQ multiplex PCR. This table has hundreds of thousands of clones, 87% appearing once. This sequence originates from a woman in her thirties with acute COVID-19. Sample: PBMCs or T cells enriched from blood (not recorded which).

CDR3 nucleotides: TGCAGCGTCCGAGGGGAGGAGAGTTCACCCCTCCACTTT. Translating it yields CSVRGEESSPLHF. This sequence joins TRBV29-1 and TRBJ1-6; a possible D gene is TRBD1 (5 bases). V was trimmed by 6 bases and J by 9 bases, leaving 15 bases between them. Germline loops: CDR1 SQVTM, CDR2 ANQGSEA. The CDR3 contains 13 residues.